The 3 T cell receptor beta chains in this list originate from one sample, sequenced in a study of cytomegalovirus exposure and HLA in healthy donors (dated by TCRdb to 2016 to 2017). The receptor library was made with the immunoSEQ multiplex PCR assay. The multiplex PCR relied on a mix of 60 forward primers for TCR Vbeta segments and 13 reverse primers for TCR Jbeta segments. The immuneACCESS repertoire file appears here via TCRdb, limited to in-frame rearrangements. These files lack a portion of the clones; in checked studies, under half of the deficit traces to unresolved V genes, and the cause of the others is not known. The sample records 120,000 or so clones, under 80% of which are singletons. The ten largest clones add up to approximately 4% of the sample. Sequenced: PBMCs. These receptors all stem from a man aged 40-50 years in good health and CMV-seropositive.

The chain has TRBV19 and TRBJ2-7; the D gene is possibly TRBD1 (5 bases). The CDR3 spans 14 residues. V gave up 1 base and J gave up 5 bases, with 12 bases separating them. Germline V gene data show CDR1 as LNHDA and CDR2 as SQIVND (reference sequence). CDR3 region: CASSIGTGFHEQYF. DNA of the CDR3: TGTGCCAGTAGTATAGGAACAGGCTTCCACGAGCAGTACTTC.

The J gene is TRBJ1-2, the V gene TRBV7-9; 8 nucleotides align to TRBD1. V trimming: 2 bases; J trimming: 6 bases; junction bases outside the gene matches: 14. The CDR3 extends over 17 amino acids. The germline gives CDR1 SEHNR, CDR2 FQNEAQ (reference sequence). This CDR3 reads CASSLSRTGLYRDGYTF. CDR3 in DNA: TGTGCCAGCAGCTTATCGAGGACAGGGCTATATCGAGATGGCTACACCTTC.

The CDR3 here is CASTTAGDTQYF. The CDR3 DNA is TGTGCCAGCACTACAGCGGGAGATACGCAGTATTTT. The rearrangement uses TRBV6-5 and TRBJ2-3; D may be TRBD2 (6 bases). Trimming cost V 7 bases and J 5 bases, with 10 bases left between them. The CDR3 is 12 amino acids. Germline loops: CDR1 MNHEY, CDR2 SVGAGI.